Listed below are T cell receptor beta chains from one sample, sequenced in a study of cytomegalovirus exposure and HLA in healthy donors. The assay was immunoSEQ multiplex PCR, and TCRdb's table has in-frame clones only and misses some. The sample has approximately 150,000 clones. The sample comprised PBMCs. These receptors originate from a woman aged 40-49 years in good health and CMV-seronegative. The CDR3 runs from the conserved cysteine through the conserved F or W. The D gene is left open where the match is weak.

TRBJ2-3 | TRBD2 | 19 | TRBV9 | CASSVAIPGTSGGKDTQYF | TGTGCCAGCAGCGTAGCGATCCCCGGGACTAGCGGGGGGAAAGATACGCAGTATTTT
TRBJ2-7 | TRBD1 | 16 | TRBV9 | CASSVAPGQSSYEQYF | TGTGCCAGCAGCGTAGCCCCGGGACAGTCGTCCTACGAGCAGTACTTC
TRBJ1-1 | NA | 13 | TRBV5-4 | CASSPGLNTEAFF | TGTGCCAGCAGCCCGGGGTTGAACACTGAAGCTTTCTTT
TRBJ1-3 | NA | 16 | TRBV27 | CASSLSYRLSGNTIYF | TGTGCCAGCAGTTTATCGTACAGGCTCTCTGGAAACACCATATATTTT
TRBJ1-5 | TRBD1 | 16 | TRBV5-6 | CASSYQGQGDHQPQHF | TGTGCCAGCAGCTACCAAGGACAGGGCGACCATCAGCCCCAGCATTTT
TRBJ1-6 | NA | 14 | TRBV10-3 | CATRGSSYNSPLHF | TGTGCTACAAGGGGAAGCTCCTATAATTCACCCCTCCACTTT
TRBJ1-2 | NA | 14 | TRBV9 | CASSVAGANYGYTF | TGTGCCAGCAGCGTCGCAGGGGCTAACTATGGCTACACCTTC
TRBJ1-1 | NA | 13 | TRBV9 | CASSLSGNTEAFF | TGTGCCAGCAGCCTTTCGGGGAACACTGAAGCTTTCTTT
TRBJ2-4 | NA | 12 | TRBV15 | CATSLRGDIQYF | TGTGCCACCAGTCTCAGGGGAGACATTCAGTACTTC
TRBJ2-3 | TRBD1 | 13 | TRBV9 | CASNGQVTDTQYF | TGTGCCAGCAACGGACAGGTCACAGATACGCAGTATTTT